This T cell receptor (beta chain) was recovered during a study of response to subunit inactivated influenza vaccine. CDR1 is SGHVS, CDR2 FNYEAQ, per germline. CDR3 size: 12 residues. V was clipped by 5 bases and J by 4 bases, with 8 bases between them. A note on this clonotype: Its antigen is not identified.

TCRdb analysed the RT-PCR reads with MiXCR anew, one entry per CDR3 protein. Altogether hundreds of thousands of distinct CDR3 sequences are present, approximately 14% being singletons, with the ten largest covering 11%. Whole-study findings and limits: With each seasonal influenza vaccination, the authors suggested, few new T cells are recruited.

This receptor was taken from a man in his fifties who received an inactivated influenza vaccine. This chain links TRBV7-6 with TRBJ1-1; no definite D call. This specimen consisted of PBMCs from blood, obtained roughly 12 days after vaccination. Here the CDR3 reads CASSPVPTEAFF. The CDR3 region has the DNA TGTGCCAGCAGCCCTGTACCCACTGAAGCTTTCTTT.